These 22 T cell receptor beta chains originate from one sample sequenced in a study of shared clonotypes between healthy human individuals. Naive-designated CD8 cells lacked CD45RO, were positively enriched for CCR7, and omitted terminally differentiated effector memory CD45RA+ cells. The data were produced by immunoSEQ multiplex PCR, yet TCRdb's version contains in-frame clones alone and is incomplete. This table holds about 2.2 million clones, about 93% found once. Specimen: naive CD8+ T cells from PBMCs. These receptors all come from a man younger than 35 in good health. Some clones in this sample may be carry-over from other donors' samples.

The CDR3 sequence: CASSSGGRTYEQYF. The CDR3 DNA is TGTGCCAGCAGCAGTGGGGGGAGGACCTACGAGCAGTACTTC. This rearrangement joins TRBV13 to TRBJ2-7, with D possibly being TRBD2 (6 bases). V dropped 5 bases and J dropped 2 bases, with 13 bases sitting between them. The CDR3 loop spans 14 amino acids. CDR1 and CDR2 from the germline V gene are PRHDT and FYEKMQ (reference sequence).

The J gene is TRBJ2-5, the V gene TRBV27; D is perhaps TRBD1 (6 bases). Germline V gene sequence: CDR1 MNHEY, CDR2 SMNVEV (reference sequence). This CDR3 comprises 14 residues. Between the trimmed V and J ends, which lost 4 bases and 5 bases, there was a span of 14 bases. The CDR3 bases are TGTGCCAGCAGTTCTCAGGGGAATTGGGAGACCCAGTACTTC. It is translated as CASSSQGNWETQYF.

The gene calls are TRBV27 and TRBJ2-2, with D perhaps TRBD2 (5 bases). CDR3 size: 13 residues. Germline assignment: CDR1 MNHEY and CDR2 SMNVEV (reference sequence). Trimming took off 6 bases at V and 7 bases at J, with 12 bases between the two ends. CDR3 nucleotides: TGTGCCAGCAGCTGGACGGGAAACGGGGAGCTGTTTTTT. This codes for CASSWTGNGELFF.

The gene calls are TRBV7-9 and TRBJ1-1, with 8 bases that match TRBD1. Unmatched junction bases numbered 9, after V lost 5 bases and J lost 1 base. This CDR3 has 16 residues. CDR1 SEHNR and CDR2 FQNEAQ come from the germline V gene (reference sequence). The CDR3 DNA sequence: TGTGCCAGCAGCCCCTACAGGGGGACGGGGAACACTGAAGCTTTCTTT. Its protein product is CASSPYRGTGNTEAFF.

The CDR3 bases are TGTGCCAGTAGTATTTACAGCTATGGCTACACCTTC. Translated: CASSIYSYGYTF. This chain uses TRBV19 with TRBJ1-2; D is unresolved. The CDR3 has 12 amino acids. Per the germline V gene, CDR1 is LNHDA and CDR2 is SQIVND (reference sequence). Trimming took off 3 bases at V and 4 bases at J, with 6 bases between the two ends.

The rearrangement links TRBV6-4 to TRBJ2-5, with 11 bases matching TRBD2. This CDR3 comprises 16 residues. Trimming took 6 bases from V and 3 from J; bases not matched to a gene: 9. Germline lookup yields CDR1 MRHNA and CDR2 SNTAGT. CDR3 DNA: TGTGCCAGCAGCTTCGGGACTAGCGGTCGAGAAGAGACCCAGTACTTC. Its protein product is CASSFGTSGREETQYF.

This chain uses TRBV5-6 with TRBJ2-1, with D hard to call. Germline CDR1 is SGHDT and CDR2 is YYEEEE. V was shortened by 0 bases and J by 7 bases, with 8 bases between the two germline ends. The CDR3 extends over 13 amino acids. CDR3 in DNA: TGTGCCAGCAGCTTGGGAACATGGAATGAGCAGTTCTTC. Encoded protein: CASSLGTWNEQFF.

The chain joins TRBV9 to TRBJ2-5; D possibly corresponds to TRBD2 (6 bases). The CDR3 has 16 amino acids. V was cut by 4 bases and J by 5 bases, with 21 bases left in between. CDR1 is SGDLS and CDR2 is YYNGEE in the germline V gene. The CDR3 DNA sequence: TGTGCCAGCAGCTCCACCGGGAGCCGGATTGTTGAGACCCAGTACTTC. Its translation is CASSSTGSRIVETQYF.

The chain couples TRBV10-1 to TRBJ1-1, with a tentative D call TRBD1 (5 bases). Germline V gene sequence: CDR1 WNHNN, CDR2 SYGVQD (reference sequence). The CDR3 covers 15 residues. Trimming removed 0 bases from V and 5 bases from J, with 13 bases in between. CDR3 DNA: TGCGCCAGCAGTGAGTCGATTTCGGGGCGGACTGAAGCTTTCTTT. Translated, it gives CASSESISGRTEAFF.

This chain links TRBV29-1 with TRBJ1-1, with no clear D. The CDR3 consists of 14 residues. The V end lost 6 bases, the J end lost 4 bases, and 18 bases lay between the germline ends. Germline V gene data show CDR1 as SQVTM and CDR2 as ANQGSEA. CDR3 protein: CSVAGMVGSTEAFF. As DNA, the CDR3 is TGCAGCGTCGCCGGGATGGTTGGATCCACTGAAGCTTTCTTT. Variable domain in full (rest from reference TRBV29-1 and TRBJ1-1): SAVISQKPSRDICQRGTSLTIQCQVDSQVTMMFWYRQQPGQSLTLIATANQGSEATYESGFVIDKFPISRPNLTFSTLTVSNMSPEDSSIYLCSVAGMVGSTEAFFGQGTRLTVV.

Remarks on this clone: The same CDR3 can be traced to other DNA sequences in this sample. The CDR3 reads CASSLGENEQYF. The CDR3 DNA reads TGTGCCAGCAGCTTAGGAGAGAACGAGCAGTACTTC. The rearrangement uses TRBV7-9 and TRBJ2-7, with D hard to call. Trimming pared 1 base from V and 5 bases from J, leaving 6 bases between. Per germline, CDR1 SEHNR and CDR2 FQNEAQ (reference sequence). This CDR3 region has 12 residues.

The chain employs TRBV7-6 and TRBJ1-5, with D uncertain. The V gene's germline CDR1 is SGHVS and CDR2 FNYEAQ. V lost 5 bases and J lost 1, with 9 bases in between. The CDR3 consists of 14 residues. The CDR3 spells CASSRSESNQPQHF. As DNA, the CDR3 is TGTGCCAGCAGCCGAAGTGAAAGCAATCAGCCCCAGCATTTT.

V and J are TRBV19 and TRBJ1-3; a possible D gene is TRBD1 (5 bases). The ends were cut back, 5 bases at V and 2 bases at J, with 13 bases in the middle. CDR1 is LNHDA, CDR2 SQIVND, per germline (reference sequence). The CDR3 is 15 amino acids. CDR3 region: CASSLGGPPGNTIYF. The CDR3 DNA reads TGTGCCAGTAGTCTCGGGGGTCCTCCTGGAAACACCATATATTTT.

This clone was counted only a few times. The DNA for the CDR3 is TGCGCCAGCAGCCCGCCTGGGGCCAACGTCCTGACTTTC. The encoded protein is CASSPPGANVLTF. The genes are TRBV4-1 and TRBJ2-6; D is undetermined. The germline V gene encodes CDR1 MGHRA and CDR2 YSYEKL. The length of the CDR3 is 13 residues. V lost 4 bases and J lost 2, with 3 bases in between.

CDR3 region: CASSRTRGRVSNQPQHF. The CDR3 DNA reads as TGCGCCAGCAGCCGAACCCGGGGGAGGGTTAGCAATCAGCCCCAGCATTTT. The V gene is TRBV4-1, the J gene TRBJ1-5; possible D gene TRBD1, 5 bases. Germline CDR1 and CDR2: MGHRA and YSYEKL. The germline V and J ends were trimmed by 4 bases and 0 bases, with 16 bases remaining between them. The CDR3 consists of 17 residues.

This rearrangement joins TRBV27 to TRBJ2-1; TRBD2 is a possible D gene (5 bases). Germline V gene lookup returns CDR1 MNHEY and CDR2 SMNVEV (reference sequence). V lost 5 bases and J lost 9, with 17 bases in between. The CDR3 contains 14 residues. The CDR3 loop reads CASSPRGPEAEQFF. The CDR3 coding sequence is TGTGCCAGCAGTCCCCGAGGGCCGGAGGCTGAGCAGTTCTTC.

CDR3 protein: CASSFRETYEQYF. DNA of the CDR3: TGTGCCAGCAGCTTTAGAGAAACCTACGAGCAGTACTTC. The chain has TRBV28 and TRBJ2-7; D ambiguous. Germline V CDR1 and CDR2: MDHEN, SYDVKM. The CDR3 spans 13 residues. With 6 bases removed from V and 2 bases from J, the gap between germline ends came to 11 bases. Looking up the rest from reference TRBV28 and TRBJ2-7 gives the full variable domain: DVKVTQSSRYLVKRTGEKVFLECVQDMDHENMFWYRQDPGLGLRLIYFSYDVKMKEKGDIPEGYSVSREKKERFSLILESASTNQTSMYLCASSFRETYEQYFGPGTRLTVT.

Concerning this clone: This sample includes further DNA sequences coding for the same CDR3. The chain combines TRBV27 with TRBJ2-7; D not resolved. The germline V gene has CDR1 MNHEY and CDR2 SMNVEV (reference sequence). V lost 3 bases, J lost 2 bases, and 8 bases lay in between. The CDR3 has 13 amino acids. The CDR3, as DNA: TGTGCCAGCAGTTTCGGAGTCACCTACGAGCAGTACTTC. This codes for CASSFGVTYEQYF.

The chain joins TRBV4-2 to TRBJ2-1, with D perhaps matching TRBD1 (6 bases). CDR1 is LGHNA, CDR2 YNFKEQ, per germline. The CDR3 is 16 amino acids. V gave up 0 bases and J gave up 3 bases, with 12 bases separating them. The CDR3 nucleotides are TGTGCCAGCAGCCAAGAGTCAGGGGATCTCTACAATGAGCAGTTCTTC. Its translation is CASSQESGDLYNEQFF.

A word on this clone: The sample holds other DNA sequences that translate to the same CDR3. The genes are TRBV28 and TRBJ1-1, with D hard to call. Deletions cut 1 base from V and 0 bases from J, with 6 bases between. CDR1 MDHEN and CDR2 SYDVKM come from the germline V gene. The CDR3 consists of 14 residues. The CDR3 bases are TGTGCCAGCAGTTTATCGGGAATGAACACTGAAGCTTTCTTT. Protein: CASSLSGMNTEAFF.

The chain is built from TRBV29-1 and TRBJ2-6, with 9 positions matching TRBD1. The CDR3 contains 17 residues. The V and J ends lost 7 bases and 1 base, in that order; junction bases with no gene match: 11. Per germline, CDR1 SQVTM and CDR2 ANQGSEA. DNA for the CDR3: TGCAGCGCCGTCTTAGGACAGGGGTCGTCTGGGGCCAACGTCCTGACTTTC. Protein product: CSAVLGQGSSGANVLTF.

The chain is built from TRBV19 and TRBJ2-7; 8 nucleotides agree with TRBD2. There are 14 residues in the CDR3. J lost 3 bases, V lost 5 bases, and 6 bases had no gene match. CDR1 and CDR2 (germline): LNHDA, SQIVND (reference sequence). This chain's CDR3 is CASSPRGTSYEQYF. The CDR3 DNA follows: TGTGCCAGTAGTCCCCGGGGGACTAGCTACGAGCAGTACTTC.